This TCR beta chain is drawn from a study of blood T cell repertoires in COVID-19. Study context: Material from acute and convalescent COVID-19 was sourced from the United States, Italy and Spain. T cells, B-cell-depleted T cells, or PBMCs supplied cDNA or gDNA.

Enrollees, about 18 to 95 years old, lived in roughly 24 US areas. Cohorts were determined from participant-reported clinical history. The data were produced by immunoSEQ multiplex PCR, yet TCRdb's version contains in-frame clones alone and is incomplete. This sample has about 240,000 clones, with approximately 86% found just once. This CDR3 is 13 amino acids long. V was trimmed by 7 bases and J by 4 bases, leaving 14 bases between them. Looked up from germline, CDR1 is GTSNPN and CDR2 is SVGIG (reference sequence). The rearrangement joins TRBV30 to TRBJ2-1; TRBD2 might be the D (5 bases). Sequencing was carried out using PBMCs or T cells enriched from blood (not recorded which). This sequence originates from a woman between 40 and 55 years old with acute COVID-19. The CDR3 here is CASWGDLYNEQFF. In nucleotides, the CDR3 is TGTGCCTCCTGGGGAGACTTGTACAATGAGCAGTTCTTC.